This T cell receptor beta chain was retrieved from a study of blood T cell repertoires in COVID-19. As for the study in general: The United States, Italy and Spain were the sources of the acute and convalescent COVID-19 samples. The cDNA or gDNA used as material had been derived from T cells, B-cell-depleted T cells, or PBMCs.

CDR1 SGHAT and CDR2 FQNNGV come from the germline V gene. Between the trimmed V and J ends, which lost 3 bases and 4 bases, there was a span of 21 bases. The CDR3 has 17 amino acids. Original data processing: Cell counts per sample came from amplifying reference gene primers. Here immunoSEQ multiplex PCR was the method, and the copy in TCRdb shows in-frame clones only, minus some. V and J calls plus clone size are reproduced from that table; the DNA served to infer D and trimming. The sample shows 200,000 to 250,000 clones, about 90% of them seen only once. The source is a man younger than 35 with active or convalescent COVID-19. J is TRBJ1-1 and V is TRBV11-2, with a tentative D call TRBD1 (6 bases). The sample comprised peripheral blood. The CDR3 region has the DNA TGTGCCAGCAGCTTTCCCAGTCTCAGGGGCGCTGGCACTGAAGCTTTCTTT. As protein: CASSFPSLRGAGTEAFF.